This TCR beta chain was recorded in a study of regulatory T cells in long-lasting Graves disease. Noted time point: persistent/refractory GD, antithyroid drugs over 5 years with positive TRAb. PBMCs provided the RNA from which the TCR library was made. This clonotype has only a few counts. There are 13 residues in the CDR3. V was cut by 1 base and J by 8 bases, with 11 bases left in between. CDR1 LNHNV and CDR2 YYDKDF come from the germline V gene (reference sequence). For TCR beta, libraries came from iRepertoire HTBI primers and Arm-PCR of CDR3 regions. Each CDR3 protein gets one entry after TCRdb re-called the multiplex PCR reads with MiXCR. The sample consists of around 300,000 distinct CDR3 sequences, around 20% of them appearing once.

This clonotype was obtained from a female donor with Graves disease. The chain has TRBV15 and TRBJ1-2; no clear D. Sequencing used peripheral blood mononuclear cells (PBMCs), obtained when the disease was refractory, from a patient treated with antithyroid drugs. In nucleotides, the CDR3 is TGTGCCACCAGCAGAGGAGGTGGAGCGGGCTACACCTTC. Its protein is CATSRGGGAGYTF.